Presented here are 8 T cell receptor beta chains from one specimen sequenced in a study of blood T cell repertoires in COVID-19. Here immunoSEQ multiplex PCR was the method, and the copy in TCRdb shows in-frame clones only, minus some. The sample shows about 210,000 clones, around 89% of them seen only once. The sequenced sample was peripheral blood. The receptors come from a middle-aged woman with acute or convalescent COVID-19.

About this clone: An end of the junction does not agree with germline; a read error may underlie this. This sequence joins TRBV12-3 or TRBV12-4 and TRBJ1-2; D may be TRBD1 (5 bases). This CDR3 region has 11 residues. CDR3: CTSSRQWGYTF. CDR3 DNA sequence: TGTACCAGCAGTAGACAGTGGGGCTACACCTTC.

The V call is TRBV5-6, the J call TRBJ1-6; D gene ambiguous. CDR1 and CDR2 (germline): SGHDT, YYEEEE. The CDR3 runs to 18 residues. Deletions cut 1 base from V and 0 bases from J, with 14 bases between. DNA of the CDR3: TGTGCCAGCAGCTTGTTCTCCACGGGATACTCCTATAATTCACCCCTCCACTTT. This encodes CASSLFSTGYSYNSPLHF. The full variable domain, completed using reference TRBV5-6 and TRBJ1-6, is DAGVTQSPTHLIKTRGQQVTLRCSPKSGHDTVSWYQQALGQGPQFIFQYYEEEERQRGNFPDRFSGHQFPNYSSELNVNALLLGDSALYLCASSLFSTGYSYNSPLHFGNGTRLTVT.

The rearrangement links TRBV7-9 to TRBJ1-1, with D maybe TRBD1 (5 bases). V was clipped by 5 bases and J by 4 bases, with 11 bases between them. CDR1 is SEHNR and CDR2 is FQNEAQ in the germline V gene (reference sequence). The CDR3 is made up of 13 amino acids. This CDR3 is CASSLGGTTEAFF. In nucleotides, the CDR3 is TGTGCCAGCAGCCTGGGGGGAACCACTGAAGCTTTCTTT.

This clone was counted a single time. The gene calls are TRBV30 and TRBJ1-5, with D hard to call. This CDR3 contains 14 residues. Trimming stripped 2 bases from V and 4 bases from J, with 12 bases between. Germline CDR1 and CDR2: GTSNPN and SVGIG (reference sequence). The CDR3 region has the DNA TGTGCCTGGAGTAATGGACTTGGGAATCAGCCCCAGCATTTT. Translation: CAWSNGLGNQPQHF.

About this clone: The identical CDR3 is also encoded by other nucleotide sequences in the sample. Here the CDR3 reads CATSRRGSGNTIYF. CDR3 bases: TGTGCCACCAGCAGACGGGGCTCTGGAAACACCATATATTTT. This chain uses TRBV15 with TRBJ1-3; D is unresolved. Between the trimmed V and J ends, which lost 2 bases and 0 bases, there was a span of 5 bases. This CDR3 is 14 amino acids long. CDR1 and CDR2 (germline): LNHNV, YYDKDF (reference sequence).

V usage is TRBV7-9 and J usage is TRBJ1-4; TRBD1 agrees at 9 bases. The CDR3 has 15 residues. From germline, CDR1 is SEHNR and CDR2 FQNEAQ (reference sequence). Trimming took 5 bases from V and 7 from J; bases not matched to a gene: 8. CDR3 sequence reads: CASSARDRVSEKLFF. The CDR3 DNA sequence: TGTGCCAGCAGCGCAAGGGACAGGGTATCTGAAAAACTGTTTTTT.

The chain carries TRBV10-3 and TRBJ2-7; D is possibly TRBD1 (6 bases). The CDR3 consists of 14 residues. The germline V gene has CDR1 ENHRY and CDR2 SYGVKD. The V end lost 4 bases, the J end lost 3 bases, and 13 bases lay between the germline ends. The CDR3, as DNA: TGTGCCATCAGTGGCGGAGGACAGATCTACGAGCAGTACGTC. It codes for CAISGGGQIYEQYV.

This clone was observed a few times. V gene TRBV27 combines with J gene TRBJ1-1, with 9 bases that match TRBD1. The ends lost 11 bases at V and 3 bases at J; junction bases unmatched: 10. CDR1 is MNHEY and CDR2 is SMNVEV in the germline V gene (reference sequence). The CDR3 is 14 amino acids. This chain's CDR3 is CASNAQGADTEAFF. For the CDR3, the DNA is TGTGCCTCCAACGCACAGGGGGCTGACACTGAAGCTTTCTTT.